This TCR beta chain was sequenced for a study of shared clonotypes between healthy human individuals. General study results and limits: The low donor count limited represented genetic and exposure-history diversity.

Study donors comprised healthy, HIV-negative adults devoid of recent acute infection or vaccination. Germline CDR1 SGHRS, CDR2 YFSETQ. This CDR3 spans 17 amino acids. With 7 bases clipped from V and 4 bases from J, the junction kept 17 bases outside the gene matches. On this clone itself: Its antigen is not identified.

Genomic DNA of every subset was divided equally among multiple immunoSEQ plates. Clones were read by immunoSEQ multiplex PCR, and TCRdb kept only the in-frame ones, dropping some. The sample records some 2.3 million clones, 85% to 95% being singletons. The V call is TRBV5-1, the J call TRBJ2-1; 7 nucleotides align to TRBD2. The clonotype originates from a man aged 18-30 years in good health. Some clones in this sample may be carry-over from other donors' samples. The sequencing sample was made of naive CD4+ T cells from PBMCs. The subset is: CD45RA+ positively selected. CDR3 nucleotides: TGCGCCAGCGTCCCATCTGTATCAAGCGGGGAATACAATGAGCAGTTCTTC. This gives the protein CASVPSVSSGEYNEQFF.